The rows below give T cell receptor beta chains drawn from one sample of a study of cytomegalovirus exposure and HLA in healthy donors. Using immunoSEQ multiplex PCR, the repertoire was profiled, and TCRdb retains in-frame clones only, with some absent. Among some 140,000 clones listed, approximately 80% were seen once. Sequencing used PBMCs. Receptors originate from a woman between 40 and 50 years old in good health and CMV-seropositive. The CDR3 runs from the conserved cysteine through the conserved F or W. The D gene is left open where the match is weak. Only some rows state a clone size, as once, few, many or a class for expanded clones.

.	TRBV6-5	TRBD2	TRBJ2-6	CASSYSGGIGANVLTF	TGTGCCAGCAGTTACTCGGGGGGGATTGGGGCCAACGTCCTGACTTTC
.	TRBV19	TRBD1	TRBJ2-5	CASSPRRGQGFQETQYF	TGTGCCAGTAGTCCTCGAAGAGGACAGGGCTTCCAAGAGACCCAGTACTTC
.	TRBV5-1	TRBD1	TRBJ2-6	CASSFKTGPNSGANVLTF	TGCGCCAGCAGCTTTAAGACAGGGCCGAATTCTGGGGCCAACGTCCTGACTTTC
.	TRBV7-6	.	TRBJ2-6	CASSPQGGPGANVLTF	TGTGCCAGCAGCCCCCAGGGGGGCCCTGGGGCCAACGTCCTGACTTTC
.	TRBV19	.	TRBJ2-2	CASSIGQSGTGELFF	TGTGCCAGTAGTATTGGTCAGTCGGGCACCGGGGAGCTGTTTTTT
.	TRBV27	.	TRBJ2-7	CASSSQLSYEQYF	TGTGCCAGCAGTTCACAGCTCTCCTACGAGCAGTACTTC
.	TRBV7-2	TRBD2	TRBJ2-3	CASSSGKLAGTDTQYF	TGTGCCAGCAGCTCGGGGAAACTAGCGGGGACGGATACGCAGTATTTT
.	TRBV13	TRBD2	TRBJ2-7	CASSLGSGIYEQYF	TGTGCCAGCAGCCTGGGGAGCGGGATCTACGAGCAGTACTTC
few	TRBV6-6	TRBD1	TRBJ1-1	CASRSGQVYEAFF	TGTGCCAGCAGGTCGGGACAGGTTTATGAAGCTTTCTTT
.	TRBV6-6	.	TRBJ1-2	CASSPGDMTGLDGYTF	TGTGCCAGCAGTCCTGGGGACATGACAGGTTTGGATGGCTACACCTTC
.	TRBV29-1	TRBD1	TRBJ1-5	CSVTLPGTAFSNQPQHF	TGCAGCGTGACTCTACCCGGGACAGCCTTTAGCAATCAGCCCCAGCATTTT
.	TRBV6-5	.	TRBJ1-1	CATTLRVNTEAFF	TGTGCCACCACGCTGAGGGTTAACACTGAAGCTTTCTTT
.	TRBV2	TRBD2	TRBJ2-5	CASMTVAGGPEGRQETQYF	TGTGCCAGCATGACGGTGGCGGGAGGGCCCGAGGGAAGGCAAGAGACCCAGTACTTC
.	TRBV6-1	.	TRBJ2-7	CASSESSVGIRYEQYF	TGTGCCAGCAGTGAAAGCTCGGTGGGCATCAGGTACGAGCAGTACTTC
.	TRBV7-2	TRBD1	TRBJ2-5	CASSPDRGRGTQYF	TGTGCCAGCAGCCCCGACAGGGGGCGGGGGACCCAGTACTTC
.	TRBV28	TRBD1	TRBJ2-7	CASSRQGLGYEQYF	TGTGCCAGCAGTCGACAGGGTCTTGGCTACGAGCAGTACTTC
few	TRBV7-6	TRBD1	TRBJ1-1	CASSLVWAGTGGTEAFF	TGTGCCAGCAGCTTAGTTTGGGCCGGGACAGGGGGGACTGAAGCTTTCTTT
.	TRBV28	TRBD1	TRBJ2-7	CASKGSGTASYEQYF	TGTGCCAGCAAGGGTTCCGGGACAGCGAGCTACGAGCAGTACTTC
.	TRBV9	.	TRBJ2-1	CASSVEGSGPYNEQFF	TGTGCCAGCAGCGTAGAGGGAAGCGGGCCCTACAATGAGCAGTTCTTC
.	TRBV10-2	TRBD2	TRBJ2-7	CASSESMGSGTSYEQYF	TGCGCCAGCAGTGAGTCGATGGGTAGCGGGACCTCCTACGAGCAGTACTTC
.	TRBV19	.	TRBJ1-4	CASSTPGLREKLFF	TGTGCCAGTAGTACTCCGGGACTAAGAGAAAAACTGTTTTTT
.	TRBV4-1	TRBD2	TRBJ2-3	CASSLYSGGADTQYF	TGCGCCAGCAGCCTGTACTCGGGAGGGGCAGATACGCAGTATTTT
.	TRBV6-4	TRBD2	TRBJ2-3	CASSLLAGTSNTQYF	TGTGCCAGCAGTTTACTAGCGGGAACGAGTAATACGCAGTATTTT
medium-sized	TRBV6-1	TRBD2	TRBJ2-1	CASAHLAGGNNEQFF	TGTGCCAGCGCCCATCTAGCGGGAGGGAACAATGAGCAGTTCTTC
.	TRBV11-2	.	TRBJ2-7	CASSPLTRPYEQYF	TGTGCCAGCAGCCCCCTGACTAGGCCCTACGAGCAGTACTTC
.	TRBV7-8	TRBD2	TRBJ2-7	CASSPQGGSSYEQYF	TGTGCCAGCAGCCCGCAAGGCGGGAGCTCCTACGAGCAGTACTTC
.	TRBV6-1	TRBD1	TRBJ2-7	CASSKTGSYEQYF	TGTGCCAGCAGTAAGACAGGGTCCTACGAGCAGTACTTC
.	TRBV7-2	TRBD1	TRBJ1-4	CASSLEGTATNEKLFF	TGTGCCAGCAGCTTAGAAGGGACAGCAACTAATGAAAAACTGTTTTTT
.	TRBV6-1	TRBD1	TRBJ1-5	CASKGQLNQPQHF	TGTGCCAGCAAGGGACAGTTAAATCAGCCCCAGCATTTT
.	TRBV28	.	TRBJ1-5	CASRGGQYSNQPQHF	TGTGCCAGCAGGGGGGGGCAGTATAGCAATCAGCCCCAGCATTTT
once	TRBV4-1	.	TRBJ1-2	CASSQDQVRKGRGYTF	TGCGCCAGCAGCCAAGATCAGGTTCGAAAGGGGCGCGGCTACACCTTC
.	TRBV27	.	TRBJ2-2	CASRAPTGELFF	TGTGCCAGCAGGGCCCCGACCGGGGAGCTGTTTTTT
.	TRBV19	TRBD2	TRBJ2-5	CASSKARTSVQETQYF	TGTGCCAGTAGTAAAGCCCGGACTAGCGTACAAGAGACCCAGTACTTC
.	TRBV6-4	TRBD1	TRBJ2-1	CASRADRGPGEQFF	TGTGCCAGCAGAGCAGACAGGGGGCCTGGAGAGCAGTTCTTC
.	TRBV19	TRBD1	TRBJ1-5	CASSRGTGENQPQHF	TGTGCCAGTAGCCGAGGGACAGGGGAAAATCAGCCCCAGCATTTT
few	TRBV5-1	TRBD2	TRBJ2-1	CASSLAGEEQFF	TGCGCCAGCAGCTTAGCGGGAGAGGAGCAGTTCTTC
.	TRBV5-1	.	TRBJ1-1	CASSLGHLGGAFF	TGCGCCAGCAGCTTGGGACATCTCGGAGGGGCTTTCTTT
.	TRBV18	.	TRBJ2-1	CASSPDTGGAEQFF	TGTGCCAGCTCACCAGATACAGGGGGGGCTGAGCAGTTCTTC
.	TRBV5-1	.	TRBJ2-7	CASSLLGGHYEQYF	TGCGCCAGCAGCCTCCTTGGGGGACATTACGAGCAGTACTTC
.	TRBV30	.	TRBJ2-5	CAWNPLVDQETQYF	TGTGCCTGGAATCCTCTAGTCGACCAAGAGACCCAGTACTTC
.	TRBV7-8	TRBD1	TRBJ1-1	CASSRDRFGAGYTEAFF	TGTGCCAGCAGCAGGGACAGGTTTGGTGCTGGGTACACTGAAGCTTTCTTT
.	TRBV9	.	TRBJ1-1	CASSGGPNTEAFF	TGTGCCAGCAGCGGCGGGCCGAACACTGAAGCTTTCTTT
.	TRBV5-1	TRBD1	TRBJ1-3	CASSLASGGHGNTIYF	TGCGCCAGCAGCTTGGCCTCAGGGGGGCATGGAAACACCATATATTTT
.	TRBV11-2	.	TRBJ1-4	CASSLVGGNEKLFF	TGTGCCAGCAGCTTAGTAGGAGGGAATGAAAAACTGTTTTTT
.	TRBV7-2	.	TRBJ2-7	CASSSYIRDTRREQYF	TGTGCCAGCAGCTCGTACATCCGGGACACTCGTCGCGAGCAGTACTTC
few	TRBV7-9	TRBD1	TRBJ1-6	CASSYRDSHYEGSPLHF	TGTGCCAGCAGCTACCGGGACAGCCATTACGAGGGTTCACCCCTCCACTTT
.	TRBV28	TRBD1	TRBJ1-1	CASSSTGKGAEAFF	TGTGCCAGCAGTTCGACAGGGAAGGGCGCTGAAGCTTTCTTT
.	TRBV27	TRBD2	TRBJ2-7	CASKASGTYEQYF	TGTGCCAGCAAGGCTAGCGGGACCTACGAGCAGTACTTC
few	TRBV9	.	TRBJ2-7	CASSIGDSTSYEQYF	TGTGCCAGCAGCATCGGAGATTCAACCTCCTACGAGCAGTACTTC
.	TRBV11-2	.	TRBJ2-5	CASSLAETQYF	TGTGCCAGCAGCTTAGCTGAGACCCAGTACTTC
few	TRBV6-5	.	TRBJ2-7	CASSSLTGNEQYF	TGTGCCAGCAGTTCCCTCACAGGGAACGAGCAGTACTTC
.	TRBV7-9	TRBD1	TRBJ1-5	CASSQQGDQPQHF	TGTGCCAGCAGCCAGCAGGGGGATCAGCCCCAGCATTTT
.	TRBV5-1	TRBD2	TRBJ2-7	CASTSGRAYEQYF	TGCGCCAGCACTAGCGGGAGGGCCTACGAGCAGTACTTC
.	TRBV19	.	TRBJ1-2	CASSIYRFNYGYTF	TGTGCCAGTTCGATATACAGATTTAACTATGGCTACACCTTC
once	TRBV19	.	TRBJ1-3	CASSMGQGRNTIYF	TGTGCCAGTAGTATGGGGCAGGGGAGAAACACCATATATTTT
.	TRBV7-3	TRBD2	TRBJ2-2	CASSLSGSKTGELFF	TGTGCCAGCAGCCTTAGCGGGAGCAAAACCGGGGAGCTGTTTTTT
.	TRBV28	.	TRBJ1-2	CASSPTLERGGYGYTF	TGTGCCAGCAGTCCAACGTTGGAAAGGGGTGGGTATGGCTACACCTTC
.	TRBV19	.	TRBJ1-2	CASSILHFQEDSNYGYTF	TGTGCCAGTAGTATACTGCACTTTCAGGAGGATTCTAACTATGGCTACACCTTC